This T cell receptor beta chain came from a study of monozygotic twins with inflammatory bowel disease (dated by TCRdb to between 2017 and 2020). For context, the study as a whole: In total, roughly 28 monozygotic twin pairs made up the full study: 19 Danish pairs, all IBD-discordant, plus nine German pairs, of which four were IBD-concordant and five were IBD-discordant. The search for disease-associated traits relied mainly on comparing, within discordant pairs, IBD patients with their genetically identical healthy co-twins. Each individual had, on average, about 151 000 unique TCRalpha sequences and 181 000 unique TCRbeta sequences available for analysis. The research as a whole found: Differing immunosuppressive treatments among patients may have added background noise and inter-individual variability to the repertoires. Compared with healthy twins, IBD patients had fewer clonotypes in common with other individuals, a difference most pronounced in patients showing signs of disease activity. Repertoire similarity did not differ between concordant and discordant twins, which could be due to limited statistical power. The results gave no support for a single strong signal or clonotype linked to IBD. The analysis was unable to tell apart different T cell subtypes. IBD patients had lower TCRbeta repertoire diversity, measured by the inverse Simpson index, than their healthy co-twins.

Taken from cysteine to phenylalanine, the CDR3 has 14 residues. The coding DNA is unavailable. The germline V gene specifies KGHSH as CDR1 and LQKENI as CDR2. Of note for this clonotype: The antigen it recognizes is unknown.

The library was generated by 5' RACE. For each TCR library, 3,000 to 4,000 ng of total RNA was used. For each sample, cDNA was synthesized in eight separate reactions using SMARTScribe reverse transcriptase. During cDNA synthesis, template switching introduced unique molecular identifiers that contained a 6-nucleotide sample barcode. Amplification of TCRalpha and TCRbeta cDNA involved two nested PCRs of about 15 and 9 cycles, and each PCR was followed by bead purification. Before amplification, cDNA was treated with uracil DNA-glycosylase and purified using the QIAquick PCR purification kit. The second PCR added Illumina TruSeq-compatible adapters along with sample-specific barcodes. TapeStation and Qubit were used to check library quality and concentration, and 4.5 to 6 ng of each library was pooled. Sequencing of the pooled libraries was done on an Illumina HiSeq2500 single-index Rapid Run using custom sequencing primers and 2 x 100 bp reads. Regarding the original processing steps: PCR and sequencing errors were corrected by UMI-based consensus assembly using MiGEC version 1.2.6. V(D)J alignment, clonotype assembly and CDR3 extraction were performed with MiXCR version 2.1.1. Normalisation of gene usage, clonotype sharing and MAIT/NKT TCR abundance was achieved by analysing the top 1000, 10 000 and 20 000 clonotypes per sample. After downsampling to 27 000 UMIs, diversity was calculated as the inverse Simpson index using the vegan R package. Statistical testing used paired Mann-Whitney U tests on the discordant twin pairs and applied Benjamini-Hochberg correction for multiple testing. TCRdb reanalyzed the reads, keeping one entry per CDR3 protein sequence and omitting DNA. These V and J calls originate from TCRdb's pipeline instead of the authors' own analysis. The sample table on file contains more than 110,000 distinct CDR3 sequences. About 1.2% of the sample belongs to the ten largest clones.

A roughly 2.5 ml peripheral blood sample was drawn into PAXgene tubes per donor and stored at -80°C. Without T cell sorting, total RNA was isolated from whole blood using the PAXgene blood miRNA kit on an automated QIAcube. Peripheral blood from monozygotic twin pairs concordant or discordant for inflammatory bowel disease was subjected to deep TCRalpha and TCRbeta repertoire profiling with unique molecular barcoding. Smoking habits were recorded for all twin pairs, and individuals were classified as current, former or never smokers. The clonotype was recovered from a human donor with ulcerative colitis or Crohn's disease, or a healthy co-twin of an affected twin (not recorded which). Input material: blood. The chain uses TRBV18 and TRBJ1-1; as DNA is missing, the TRBD1 call by TCRdb cannot be tested. The CDR3 has the sequence CASSSLSENTEAFF. The reference TRBV18 and TRBJ1-1 proteins fill in what lies around the CDR3, so the full variable domain reads NAGVMQNPRHLVRRRGQEARLRCSPMKGHSHVYWYRQLPEEGLKFMVYLQKENIIDESGMPKERFSAEFPKEGPSILRIQQVVRGDSAAYFCASSSLSENTEAFFGQGTRLTVV.